This is a list of T cell receptor beta chains from one sample in a study of T cell responses to AZD1222 COVID-19 vaccine. Profiling relied on immunoSEQ multiplex PCR, and the TCRdb table lists in-frame clones only, not all of them. The sample has fewer than 95,000 clones, about 91% seen once. Sequenced material: peripheral blood, taken 28 days after the second AZD1222 dose. Source of these receptors: an adult who received the AZD1222 COVID-19 vaccine. Each CDR3 is given with its conserved first and last residue. D genes are given only for firm matches. The listing skips clone size in some rows; elsewhere it reads once, few, many or a size class.

CASSPGTAEKLFF TGTGCCAGCAGCCCAGGGACGGCTGAAAAACTGTTTTTT . . TRBJ1-4 TRBV14
CATSGRPTDTQYF TGTGCCACCAGTGGAAGACCTACAGATACGCAGTATTTT . . TRBJ2-3 TRBV24-1
CASSPTGQGSNSPLHF TGTGCCAGCAGCCCGACGGGACAGGGTTCAAATTCACCCCTCCACTTT . TRBD1 TRBJ1-6 TRBV7-9
CASSLARGANTEAFF TGCGCCAGCAGCTTGGCCAGGGGGGCGAACACTGAAGCTTTCTTT . TRBD1 TRBJ1-1 TRBV5-1
CASSRQAAYEQYF TGTGCCAGCAGTCGGCAGGCCGCCTACGAGCAGTACTTC . . TRBJ2-7 TRBV12-3/TRBV12-4
CASSPISGSGEDTQYF TGTGCCAGCTCACCTATTAGCGGGAGCGGGGAAGATACGCAGTATTTT . TRBD2 TRBJ2-3 TRBV18
CASSPSAGKLQFF TGTGCCAGCAGCCCCTCTGCGGGAAAACTCCAGTTCTTC . . TRBJ2-1 TRBV27
CASSPPSGRALRTGELFF TGTGCCAGCAGCCCGCCGAGCGGGAGGGCCCTGCGAACCGGGGAGCTGTTTTTT . TRBD2 TRBJ2-2 TRBV27
CASSGTDREKLFF TGTGCCAGTAGTGGGACAGATCGAGAAAAACTGTTTTTT . TRBD1 TRBJ1-4 TRBV19
CSARLGGDTEAFF TGCAGCGCCCGTCTGGGTGGAGACACTGAAGCTTTCTTT . . TRBJ1-1 TRBV29-1
CASKTGGPTGETQYF TGCGCCAGTAAAACAGGGGGGCCCACAGGCGAGACCCAGTACTTC . TRBD1 TRBJ2-5 TRBV5-1
CASTTPTSGRGDTQYF TGTGCCAGCACTACTCCGACTAGCGGGAGAGGTGATACGCAGTATTTT . TRBD2 TRBJ2-3 TRBV28
CASSKGRRNTEAFF TGTGCCAGCAGCAAGGGGCGGAGGAACACTGAAGCTTTCTTT . . TRBJ1-1 TRBV3-1/TRBV3-2
CASRTGGWAGELFF TGTGCCAGCAGGACGGGAGGTTGGGCCGGGGAGCTGTTTTTT . TRBD2 TRBJ2-2 TRBV2
CASSPLQGGSYNEQFF TGTGCCAGCAGCCCGCTTCAGGGCGGCTCCTACAATGAGCAGTTCTTC . . TRBJ2-1 TRBV7-6
CASNKLRGGNQPQHF TGTGCCAGTAACAAACTCAGGGGAGGCAATCAGCCCCAGCATTTT . . TRBJ1-5 TRBV19
CASSSLPGLEAFF TGTGCCAGCAGTTCCTTGCCTGGTCTTGAAGCTTTCTTT once . TRBJ1-1 TRBV6-5
CASRGGTGDYGYTF TGTGCCAGCAGGGGAGGTACGGGGGACTATGGCTACACCTTC . . TRBJ1-2 TRBV2
CASSFRSGSSYNEQFF TGTGCCAGCAGCTTTAGGAGCGGGAGCTCCTACAATGAGCAGTTCTTC . TRBD2 TRBJ2-1 TRBV7-8
CASSNPGQGGSYEQYF TGTGCCAGTAGTAACCCGGGACAGGGGGGCTCCTACGAGCAGTACTTC . TRBD1 TRBJ2-7 TRBV19
CASSQEHQTNYGYTF TGCGCCAGCAGCCAAGAGCACCAAACTAACTATGGCTACACCTTC . . TRBJ1-2 TRBV4-3
CASSAEGRDYGYTF TGTGCCAGCAGCGCGGAGGGTCGGGACTATGGCTACACCTTC few . TRBJ1-2 TRBV9
CASSSRGSGSTGELFF TGTGCCAGCAGCTCCAGGGGGAGTGGGAGCACCGGGGAGCTGTTTTTT . TRBD1 TRBJ2-2 TRBV9
CATRQGSNYGYTF TGTGCCACACGACAGGGATCAAACTATGGCTACACCTTC . TRBD1 TRBJ1-2 TRBV10-3
CASSQGGALFF TGTGCCAGCAGCCAAGGGGGGGCTCTGTTCTTC . . TRBJ2-1 TRBV7-2
CAWSVTGNTIYF TGTGCCTGGAGTGTAACTGGAAACACCATATATTTT . . TRBJ1-3 TRBV30
CASSVGSGSFFNEQFF TGTGCCAGCAGCGTAGGTAGCGGGAGTTTCTTCAATGAGCAGTTCTTC . TRBD2 TRBJ2-1 TRBV11-3
CASSLKWLETQYF TGTGCCAGCAGCTTGAAGTGGTTGGAGACCCAGTACTTC . . TRBJ2-5 TRBV5-6
CASSSSQEKLFF TGTGCCAGCAGTTCCTCACAGGAAAAACTGTTTTTT . . TRBJ1-4 TRBV12-3/TRBV12-4
CASSVGSRETQYF TGCGCCAGCAGTGTTGGGAGTCGAGAGACCCAGTACTTC . . TRBJ2-5 TRBV10-2
CASSWPDFVNEQFF TGTGCCAGCAGTTGGCCGGACTTCGTCAATGAGCAGTTCTTC . . TRBJ2-1 TRBV6-2/TRBV6-3
CAIRAGPQGYTIYF TGTGCCATCAGGGCCGGTCCACAGGGTTACACCATATATTTT . . TRBJ1-3 TRBV10-3